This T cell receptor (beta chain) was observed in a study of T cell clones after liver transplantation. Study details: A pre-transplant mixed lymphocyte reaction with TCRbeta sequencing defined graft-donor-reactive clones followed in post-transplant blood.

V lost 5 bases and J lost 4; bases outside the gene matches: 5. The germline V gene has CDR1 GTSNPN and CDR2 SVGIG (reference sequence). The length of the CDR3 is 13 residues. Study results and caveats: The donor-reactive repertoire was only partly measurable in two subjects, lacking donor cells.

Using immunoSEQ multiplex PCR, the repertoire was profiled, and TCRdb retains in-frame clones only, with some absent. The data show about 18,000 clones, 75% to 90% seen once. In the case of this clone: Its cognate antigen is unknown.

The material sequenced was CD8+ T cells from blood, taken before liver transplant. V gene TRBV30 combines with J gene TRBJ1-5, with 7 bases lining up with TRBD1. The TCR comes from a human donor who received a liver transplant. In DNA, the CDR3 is TGTGCCTGGTCCACAGGGGATAATCAGCCCCAGCATTTT. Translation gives CAWSTGDNQPQHF.